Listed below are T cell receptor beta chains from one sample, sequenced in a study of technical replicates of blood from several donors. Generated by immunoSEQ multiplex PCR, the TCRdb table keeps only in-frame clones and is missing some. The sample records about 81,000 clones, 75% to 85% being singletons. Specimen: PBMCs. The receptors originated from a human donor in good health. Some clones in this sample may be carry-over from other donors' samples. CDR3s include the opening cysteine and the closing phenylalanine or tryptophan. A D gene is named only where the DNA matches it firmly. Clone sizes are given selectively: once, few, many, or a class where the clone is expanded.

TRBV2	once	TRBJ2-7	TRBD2	TGTGCCAGCAGTGTCATGGCGTGGGAGGGAGACTACGAGCAGTACTTC	CASSVMAWEGDYEQYF
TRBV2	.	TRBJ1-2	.	TGTGCCAGCAGTGAAGCGCTTCGGGGTTGGAGTGGCTACACCTTC	CASSEALRGWSGYTF
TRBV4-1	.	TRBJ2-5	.	TGCGCCAGCAGCCATCCCACAGGGTTGAGAATGGAGACCCAGTACTTC	CASSHPTGLRMETQYF
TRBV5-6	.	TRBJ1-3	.	TGTGCCAGCAGCAGACCCGGACAGTCTGGAAACACCATATATTTT	CASSRPGQSGNTIYF
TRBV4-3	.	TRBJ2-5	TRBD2	TGCGCCAGCAGCCTCGGGACTAGCGGCCAAGAGACCCAGTACTTC	CASSLGTSGQETQYF
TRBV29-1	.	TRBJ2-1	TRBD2	TGCAGCGCTCCGGGACTAGCGGGAGTGATACAGTTCTTC	CSAPGLAGVIQFF
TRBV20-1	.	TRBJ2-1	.	TGCAGTGCCGTACAGGGTCAGTCGCAGTTCTTC	CSAVQGQSQFF
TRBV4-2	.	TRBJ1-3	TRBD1	TGTGCCAGCAGCCAAGCGCCCGGGACAGGAGGAAACACCATATATTTT	CASSQAPGTGGNTIYF
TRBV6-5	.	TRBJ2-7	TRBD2	TGTGCCAGCGGCAGGACTAGCGGGAGCTACGAGCAGTACTTC	CASGRTSGSYEQYF
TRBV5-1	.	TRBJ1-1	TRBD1	TGCGCCAGCAGCCAAGGACAGGGGCTGGACACTGAAGCTTTCTTT	CASSQGQGLDTEAFF
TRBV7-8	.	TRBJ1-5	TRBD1	TGTGCCAGCAGAATAGGTGGGGACAGGGGTCATCAGCCCCAGCATTTT	CASRIGGDRGHQPQHF
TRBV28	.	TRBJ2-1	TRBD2	TGTGCCAGCAGAAGACCTTTAGCGGGGGAGGTGAATGAGCAGTTCTTC	CASRRPLAGEVNEQFF
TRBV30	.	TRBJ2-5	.	TGTGCCTGGAGTGCCCAGGGACGGGAGCAGTACTTC	CAWSAQGREQYF
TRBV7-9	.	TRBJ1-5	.	TGTGCCAGCAGCTCACAGGGAAGTGGCCAGCCCCAGCATTTT	CASSSQGSGQPQHF
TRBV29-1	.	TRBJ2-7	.	TGCAGCGTTGCGGACAGCTACGAGCAGTACTTC	CSVADSYEQYF